Given below is one T cell receptor beta chain in context. Its antigen is unknown. The donors were healthy bone marrow donors. This entry comes from a study of cytomegalovirus exposure and HLA in healthy donors. Study-wide results and caveats: Listed as cytomegalovirus-associated were 150 to 200 TCR beta chains. In the analysis, some V segments, TRBV6-2 and TRBV6-3 included, were excluded as indistinguishable.

The CDR3 loop spans 15 amino acids. The germline gives CDR1 MGHRA, CDR2 YSYEKL. V gave up 4 bases and J gave up 4 bases, with 14 bases separating them. Researchers ran the PCR with 60 Vbeta and 13 Jbeta primers. Profiled with immunoSEQ multiplex PCR; TCRdb holds only in-frame clones, not every one. This sample has approximately 180,000 clones, with 80% to 85% found just once. The sequencing input was PBMCs. The clonotype originates from a woman in her thirties or forties in good health and CMV-seronegative. The chain combines TRBV4-1 with TRBJ2-1, with D possibly matching TRBD2 (8 bases). The CDR3 region is CASSLSGDRYNEQFF. As DNA, the CDR3 is TGCGCCAGCAGCCTTAGCGGGGACAGATACAATGAGCAGTTCTTC.